Sequencing of this T cell receptor beta chain was carried out in a study of identical twins. A universal primer site was added by template switching, and unique molecular identifiers were carried by the cDNA. MiXCR, applied by TCRdb to the 5' RACE reads, yields one record per CDR3 protein. The repertoire includes around 1.7 million distinct CDR3 sequences, around 33% of them detected once, and about 0.25% sits in the top ten. Germline CDR1 and CDR2: MNHNS and SASEGT. Trimming took 6 bases from V and 4 from J; bases not matched to a gene: 13. The CDR3 covers 17 residues. Source material: cord blood. This chain joins TRBV6-1 and TRBJ2-2; 8 bases agree with TRBD2. The receptor comes from a newborn girl in good health. The CDR3 is CASRKPSGSSTTGELFF. CDR3 DNA: TGTGCCAGCAGGAAACCAAGCGGGAGTTCGACCACCGGGGAGCTGTTTTTT.